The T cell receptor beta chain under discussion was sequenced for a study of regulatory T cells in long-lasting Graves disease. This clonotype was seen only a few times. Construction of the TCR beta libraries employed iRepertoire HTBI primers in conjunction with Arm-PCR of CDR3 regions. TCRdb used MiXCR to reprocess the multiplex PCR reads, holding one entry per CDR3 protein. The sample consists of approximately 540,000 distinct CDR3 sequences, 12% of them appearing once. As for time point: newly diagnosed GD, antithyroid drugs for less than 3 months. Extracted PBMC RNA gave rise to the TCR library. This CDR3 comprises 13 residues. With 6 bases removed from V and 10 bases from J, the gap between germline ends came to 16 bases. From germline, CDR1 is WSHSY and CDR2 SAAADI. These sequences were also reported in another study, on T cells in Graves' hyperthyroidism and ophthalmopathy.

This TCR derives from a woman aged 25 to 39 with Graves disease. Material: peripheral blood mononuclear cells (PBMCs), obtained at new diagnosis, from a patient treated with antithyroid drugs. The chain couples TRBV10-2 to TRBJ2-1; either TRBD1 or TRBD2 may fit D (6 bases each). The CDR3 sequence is CASRKGGREEQFF. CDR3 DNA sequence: TGCGCCAGCAGGAAGGGGGGAAGGGAGGAGCAGTTCTTC.